This T cell receptor beta chain was documented in a study of CD8 T cells in Susac syndrome. Overall study: The Susac syndrome patients that were sequenced included roughly six with active disease and roughly 8 in remission. Overall study findings and caveats: The CD4+ T cell repertoires in Susac syndrome did not show any clonal expansion.

The CDR3 has 15 amino acids. CDR1 LGHDT and CDR2 YNNKEL come from the germline V gene (reference sequence). V dropped 1 base and J dropped 5 bases, with 14 bases sitting between them. It was with random hexamers that about 0.45 to 1 ug RNA was reverse transcribed. TCR beta CDR3 was amplified by immunoSEQ multiplex PCR. This amplification extended across 54 Vbeta and 13 Jbeta segments. TCRdb reprocessed the immunoSEQ multiplex PCR reads via MiXCR and lists one record per CDR3 protein. The table records about 140,000 distinct CDR3 sequences, about 95% of them present only once. Definite or probable Susac syndrome was diagnosed using recently defined diagnostic criteria. The sample holds a few counts of this clonotype. What it binds is not known.

The J gene is TRBJ2-5, the V gene TRBV3-1; D not resolved. Sequenced input: CD4+ T cells from PBMCs. The clonotype originates from a human donor with Susac syndrome. This CDR3 is CASSQAPGSVETQYF. The CDR3, as DNA: TGTGCCAGCAGCCAAGCGCCTGGATCAGTGGAGACCCAGTACTTC.